In its sample, the clone carrying this T cell receptor beta chain ranks as medium-sized. The antigen remains undetermined. The sample is drawn from a study of OX40 agonist ivuxolimab in advanced cancers. Germline V gene data show CDR1 as MDHEN and CDR2 as SYDVKM. V was clipped by 3 bases and J by 3 bases, with 10 bases between them. The CDR3 extends over 14 amino acids. Study observations and caveats: Within 6 weeks, CD4+ and CD8+ blood T cells expanded clonally at 0.1 to 3.0 mg/kg. Those patients achieving a partial response at 0.1-3.0 mg/kg showed among the lowest clonal expansion.

Some clones are missing from TCRdb's copy, which holds only in-frame ones; the method was immunoSEQ multiplex PCR. The repertoire holds about 45,000 clones, with around nine tenths as singletons. The sample was CD4+ or CD8+ T cells sorted from blood, taken in a trial of the OX40 agonist ivuxolimab. This receptor was identified in an adult with an advanced solid tumor such as melanoma, head and neck, liver or kidney cancer. V and J are TRBV28 and TRBJ2-3; D ambiguous. CDR3 DNA sequence: TGTGCCAGCAGTTTTGTCGCTGGGACAGATACGCAGTATTTT. Translating gives CASSFVAGTDTQYF.